The entry below describes one TCR beta chain. As processed by the authors: Estimates of nucleated cell counts were drawn from the amplification of reference gene primers. The table came from immunoSEQ multiplex PCR; TCRdb's copy has only in-frame clones and leaves some out. V, J and clone size are those of that table, while D and trimming were read from the DNA. The data contain some 170,000 clones, roughly 84% of them seen just once; the ten biggest clones take up around 1.3%. Per germline, CDR1 PRHDT and CDR2 FYEKMQ (reference sequence). V was clipped by 1 base and J by 4 bases, with 7 bases between them. The CDR3 length is 13 residues. The data derive from a study of blood T cell repertoires in COVID-19. Study-wide background: Samples of COVID-19 (acute and convalescent) were obtained from the United States, Italy and Spain. In each case, the material was cDNA or gDNA derived from T cells, B-cell-depleted T cells, or PBMCs.

This TCR derives from a human donor with acute COVID-19. The donor label of this sample is uncertain. The V call is TRBV13, the J call TRBJ1-2; no definite D call. What was sequenced was PBMCs or T cells enriched from blood (not recorded which). The CDR3 loop is CASSLAGSYGYTF. The CDR3 nucleotides are TGTGCCAGCAGCTTAGCAGGCAGCTATGGCTACACCTTC.